This passage covers 6 T cell receptor beta chains from one sample sequenced in a study of shared clonotypes between healthy human individuals. Clones were read by immunoSEQ multiplex PCR, and TCRdb kept only the in-frame ones, dropping some. The data contain about 2.3 million clones, 80% to 95% of them singletons. The sample was naive CD4+ T cells from PBMCs. As for subset: CD45RA+ positively selected. The receptors were gathered from a man in his late teens or twenties in good health. Some clones in this sample may be carry-over from other donors' samples.

V usage is TRBV6-5 and J usage is TRBJ1-2, with D unclear. Looked up from germline, CDR1 is MNHEY and CDR2 is SVGAGI. Trimming pared 9 bases from V and 0 bases from J, leaving 8 bases between. This CDR3 spans 12 amino acids. Here the CDR3 reads CARALSNYGYTF. CDR3 nucleotide sequence: TGTGCCAGAGCCCTTTCTAACTATGGCTACACCTTC.

The chain joins TRBV29-1 to TRBJ2-7, with 7 bases fitting TRBD2. V was pared by 6 bases and J by 7 bases, with 9 bases of the junction left unmatched. Germline V CDR1 and CDR2: SQVTM, ANQGSEA. This CDR3 region has 12 residues. This chain's CDR3 is CSVAPGGEEQYF. The CDR3 coding sequence is TGCAGCGTGGCCCCGGGAGGAGAAGAGCAGTACTTC.

The chain carries TRBV4-2 and TRBJ2-1; 9 bases map to TRBD2. CDR1 and CDR2 from the germline V gene are LGHNA and YNFKEQ. V was clipped by 3 bases and J by 4 bases; unmatched bases: 7. CDR3 size: 16 residues. CDR3 in amino acids: CASSHTTSGGYNEQFF. For the CDR3, the DNA is TGTGCCAGCAGCCATACGACTAGCGGTGGATACAATGAGCAGTTCTTC.

The V and J genes are TRBV4-1 and TRBJ2-1; 7 positions match TRBD2. V gave up 3 bases and J gave up 1 base; unmatched junction bases: 6. The CDR3 loop spans 16 amino acids. Per the germline V gene, CDR1 is MGHRA and CDR2 is YSYEKL. The DNA of the CDR3 is TGCGCCAGCAGCCACCTTGCCGGGAGGTCCTACAATGAGCAGTTCTTC. Encoded protein: CASSHLAGRSYNEQFF.

This clone was detected only a few times. The rearrangement links TRBV2 to TRBJ1-5; maybe TRBD1 (6 bases). Germline V lookup: CDR1 SNHLY, CDR2 FYNNEI. The CDR3 consists of 15 residues. V was shortened by 7 bases and J by 0 bases, with 13 bases between the two germline ends. CDR3 in DNA: TGTGCCAGCACCACATACAGGGATAGCAATCAGCCCCAGCATTTT. Translation: CASTTYRDSNQPQHF.

J is TRBJ2-3 and V is TRBV5-1, with 14 bases that match TRBD2. There are 17 residues in the CDR3. The ends lost 2 bases at V and 5 bases at J; junction bases unmatched: 7. Looked up from germline, CDR1 is SGHRS and CDR2 is YFSETQ. CDR3 loop: CASSFGTSGSIGDTQYF. In DNA form, the CDR3 reads TGCGCCAGCAGCTTCGGGACTAGCGGGAGTATTGGAGATACGCAGTATTTT.